This T cell receptor beta chain is drawn from a study of beta chain features in type 1 diabetes. As for the study in general: Age and gender were similar between patients and healthy donors, as were cell yields. Study findings and constraints: Shorter TCRB CDR3s, moderately but significantly so, marked every one of the four CD4+ subsets in Type 1 diabetes patients.

Reverse transcribing all isolated RNA meant expressed TCRB transcripts were sequenced. Assay: immunoSEQ multiplex PCR; the TCRdb copy retains only in-frame clones and omits some. The sample consists of 200,000 to 300,000 clones, 20% of them appearing once. A word on this clone: The antigen remains undetermined.

Looked up from germline, CDR1 is SGHTA and CDR2 is FQGTGA. Trimming took 6 bases from V and 6 from J; bases not matched to a gene: 8. This CDR3 region has 15 residues. The chain couples TRBV7-3 to TRBJ2-2, with TRBD1 matching 9 bases. The clonotype comes from a woman aged 40 to 50 with type 1 diabetes. The specimen was naive CD4+ T cells from blood. CDR3 protein: CASRATGGLSGELFF. DNA of the CDR3: TGTGCCAGCAGGGCCACAGGGGGCTTGTCCGGGGAGCTGTTTTTT.